Listed below are T cell receptor beta chains from one sample, sequenced in a study of blood T cell repertoires in COVID-19. Method: immunoSEQ multiplex PCR; TCRdb's copy keeps in-frame clones and lacks some. The table lists about 90,000 clones, over 70% of them singletons, with roughly 25% in the top ten. Material: peripheral blood. The receptors here all came from a man older than 75 with active or convalescent COVID-19. Each CDR3 is given with its conserved first and last residue. The D gene is left open where the match is weak. Clone size is not always given. Where it is, it says once, few, many or a class for expanded clones.

v_gene	d_gene	abundance	j_gene	CDR3nt	CDR3aa
TRBV2	TRBD2	.	TRBJ2-3	TGTGCCAGCAGCCCCACAAGCGGGGGATTCACAGATACGCAGTATTTT	CASSPTSGGFTDTQYF
TRBV7-2	TRBD1	.	TRBJ1-1	TGTGCCAGCAGCTCCCGGACAGGGGGTCGAGCGGGTGAAGCTTTCTTT	CASSSRTGGRAGEAFF
TRBV18	.	.	TRBJ1-2	TGTGCCAGCTCACCACCGGCGGATCCCTATGGCTACACCTTC	CASSPPADPYGYTF
TRBV3-1/TRBV3-2	.	once	TRBJ2-3	TGTGCCAGCAGCCAAGCGGGGGGCCACACAGATACGCAGTATTTT	CASSQAGGHTDTQYF
TRBV7-2	TRBD1	.	TRBJ2-3	TGTGCCAGCAGCACCCGGACAGGTCCTAGCACAGATACGCAGTATTTT	CASSTRTGPSTDTQYF
TRBV30	.	.	TRBJ2-2	TGTGCCCTGCAGGGGCTGGCGGGGGAGAACACCGGGGAGCTGTTTTTT	CALQGLAGENTGELFF
TRBV3-1/TRBV3-2	.	.	TRBJ2-7	TGTGCCAGCAGCCAAGCGGGACAAATCTCCTACGAGCAGTACTTC	CASSQAGQISYEQYF
TRBV19	TRBD1	.	TRBJ2-6	TGTGCCAGTAGTATAGTTGGGACAGGGCGGTCTGGGGCCAACGTCCTGACTTTC	CASSIVGTGRSGANVLTF
TRBV6-5	.	.	TRBJ2-5	TGTGCCAGCAGTTACGGTGGCAGGGGAGGGGCCCAGTACTTC	CASSYGGRGGAQYF
TRBV30	.	.	TRBJ2-3	TGTGCCTGGAGTGTAAATGTCGCAGATACGCAGTATTTT	CAWSVNVADTQYF
TRBV24-1	TRBD1	.	TRBJ1-6	TGTGCCACCAGGGACAGGGGAGATTCACCCCTCCACTTT	CATRDRGDSPLHF
TRBV29-1	TRBD1	.	TRBJ2-2	TGCAGCGTGGATACAGGGGGCCAATACACCGGGGAGCTGTTTTTT	CSVDTGGQYTGELFF
TRBV9	.	.	TRBJ2-5	TGTGCCAGCAGCGTAGCTACCGGCACCAGGGGTCTTGGAGAGACCCAGTACTTC	CASSVATGTRGLGETQYF
TRBV3-1/TRBV3-2	TRBD2	.	TRBJ2-1	TGTGCCAGCAGCCGCGGGGGAACCCTTGGTAGGAATGAGCAGTTCTTC	CASSRGGTLGRNEQFF
TRBV10-2	.	.	TRBJ1-6	TGCGCCAGCAGTGAGAGTAGACAACCCAATTCACCCCTCCACTTT	CASSESRQPNSPLHF
TRBV5-1	TRBD1	.	TRBJ2-2	TGCGCCAGCAGCACCGGACAGGGAAGTACCGGGGAGCTGTTTTTT	CASSTGQGSTGELFF
TRBV3-1/TRBV3-2	TRBD1	.	TRBJ1-2	TGTGCCAGCAGCCAATCTACAGGGGGAAGAAACTATGGCTACACCTTC	CASSQSTGGRNYGYTF
TRBV2	.	.	TRBJ1-1	TGTGCCAGCAGCCCAGGGGAGGGTCGGGGCACTGAAGCTTTCTTT	CASSPGEGRGTEAFF
TRBV19	TRBD1	few	TRBJ1-2	TGTGCCAGTAGGACCCGGGACAGGGCGTGGAACTATGGCTACACCTTC	CASRTRDRAWNYGYTF
TRBV27	.	.	TRBJ2-3	TGTGCCAGCACCCTTAACTGGCCGGGTAGGCCAGATACGCAGTATTTT	CASTLNWPGRPDTQYF
TRBV7-2	TRBD1	.	TRBJ1-2	TGTGCCAGCAGCTTGGGGACAGGAACTCCCGGAGATGGCTACACCTTC	CASSLGTGTPGDGYTF
TRBV28	.	once	TRBJ1-6	TGTGCCAGCAGTTTTGGTGGACTCTATAATTCACCCCTCCACTTT	CASSFGGLYNSPLHF
TRBV2	.	few	TRBJ2-1	TGTGCCAGCAGTGAATTGGCCGCTCAGTTCTTC	CASSELAAQFF
TRBV2	TRBD1	.	TRBJ2-5	TGTGCCAGCGGCTCACAGACAGGGGCGATTAGGGACCAGTACTTC	CASGSQTGAIRDQYF
TRBV9	.	.	TRBJ2-3	TGTGCCAGCAGCGTAGCTACCAGGGGAGCTACAGATACGCAGTATTTT	CASSVATRGATDTQYF
TRBV20-1	.	.	TRBJ1-1	TGCAGTGCTAGACAGTATGAAGCTTTCTTT	CSARQYEAFF
TRBV7-6	TRBD1	.	TRBJ1-4	TGTGCCAGCAGTTCTCCTACAGGGGGAGGGAATGAAAAACTGTTTTTT	CASSSPTGGGNEKLFF
TRBV5-6	.	.	TRBJ1-1	TGTGCCAGCAGCTTGGCCCGGAACACTGAAGCTTTCTTT	CASSLARNTEAFF
TRBV19	TRBD1	.	TRBJ2-7	TGTGCCAGTAACACCGGGACAGGGATGGGCGAGCAGTACTTC	CASNTGTGMGEQYF
TRBV19	TRBD2	.	TRBJ2-1	TGTGCCAGTAGTCTCCTTGTGCGGGGGAGCTACAATGAGCAGTTCTTC	CASSLLVRGSYNEQFF
TRBV28	.	.	TRBJ1-5	TGTGCCAGCAGTGGGAGGGTGCGACAGCCCCAGCATTTT	CASSGRVRQPQHF
TRBV4-1	.	few	TRBJ1-1	TGCGCCAGCAGCCAAAAGGGAGGGGAGGGTGCAGCTTTCTTT	CASSQKGGEGAAFF
TRBV10-3	.	.	TRBJ1-1	TGTGCCATCAGTGAGCAAGCGAACACTGAAGCTTTCTTT	CAISEQANTEAFF
TRBV28	.	.	TRBJ1-6	TGTGCCAGCAGATCACAGGGAAATTCACCCCTCCACTTT	CASRSQGNSPLHF
TRBV5-1	TRBD1	.	TRBJ2-7	TGCGCCAGCAGCCCGAGGGACAGGGGAAGTGGTTACGAGCAGTACTTC	CASSPRDRGSGYEQYF
TRBV4-1	.	.	TRBJ1-3	TGCGCCAGCAGCCAAGCCCCACAGACAGGAAACACCATATATTTT	CASSQAPQTGNTIYF
TRBV2	TRBD1	.	TRBJ1-4	TGTGCCAGCAGTGAAGCGGCCGGGACAGGGTTGTTGTTTTTT	CASSEAAGTGLLFF
TRBV3-1/TRBV3-2	.	.	TRBJ2-2	TGTGCCAGCACCCAAAGACAAAACACCGGGGAGCTGTTTTTT	CASTQRQNTGELFF
TRBV5-1	.	few	TRBJ1-5	TGCGCCAGCAGCTTCCGCCTCAGTCGGCCCCAGCATTTT	CASSFRLSRPQHF
TRBV10-3	.	.	TRBJ1-1	TGTGCCATCAGGCCCGGGGGGGGTATGATTGCTGAAGCTTTCTTT	CAIRPGGGMIAEAFF
TRBV11-2	.	.	TRBJ2-3	TGTGCCAGCAGCTTAAACCCCCGGTCAGATACGCAGTATTTT	CASSLNPRSDTQYF
TRBV5-6	TRBD1	.	TRBJ1-4	TGTGCCAGCAGCTTTACAGGGGGAGCTAATAATGAAAAACTGTTTTTT	CASSFTGGANNEKLFF